Described below is a single TCR beta chain sequence and its context. Its antigen is not known. Second-dose groups at about 4 or about 12 weeks were pooled. Profiled with immunoSEQ multiplex PCR; TCRdb holds only in-frame clones, not every one. The data show 50,000 to 75,000 clones, 85% to 90% seen once. The V end was cut by 4 bases, the J end by 11 bases, with 12 bases between. The CDR3 is 11 residues long. Looked up from germline, CDR1 is SQVTM and CDR2 is ANQGSEA. This sample was taken from a study of T cell responses to AZD1222 COVID-19 vaccine. Study results and limitations: In a largely white British group with more females than males, clonal diversity was possibly underestimated. Receipt of two AZD1222 doses was followed by a rise in Spike-specific TCR breadth and depth. At 160-218 and 743-854, vaccine-associated CD4 TCRs were dominant, and they spanned spike.

The sequence came from an adult who received the AZD1222 COVID-19 vaccine. The starting material was peripheral blood, obtained 28 days after the second AZD1222 dose. The rearrangement uses TRBV29-1 and TRBJ1-5, with D perhaps TRBD1 (5 bases). The CDR3 DNA reads as TGCAGCGTTGCCGATTGGGGGACCCAGCATTTT. Residues: CSVADWGTQHF.